The clone carrying this TCR beta chain was detected many times. These data are taken from a study of CD8+CD57+ T cells in acquired aplastic anemia. Study details: Sorted CD4+ and CD8+ cell DNA averaged 3.2 ug.

The CDR3 loop spans 14 amino acids. J gave up 4 bases and V 6 bases, and 3 bases lay outside the gene matches. The V gene's germline CDR1 is ENHRY and CDR2 SYGVKD. Both TCR beta VDJ combination and CDR3 sequence profiling were carried out. Genomic DNA was the template for this profiling. TCRdb recomputed calls from the reads with MiXCR, one row per CDR3 protein. The sample holds a few hundred thousand distinct CDR3 sequences, about a third seen once. Flow cytometry had shown expanded CD8+CD57+ cells in the patients chosen for sequencing. This TCR was recovered from a human donor with aplastic anemia. The sequencing input was sorted CD4+, CD8+, or CD8+CD57+ T cells (not recorded which) from PBMCs. The V gene is TRBV10-3, the J gene TRBJ2-3, with 11 nucleotides matching TRBD2. The CDR3 protein is CAIRELAGADTQYF. The CDR3 nucleotides are TGTGCCATCAGGGAACTAGCGGGAGCAGATACGCAGTATTTT.